Described below is a single TCR beta chain sequence and its context. CDR3 and TCR beta VDJ profiling relied on a genomic DNA template. TCRdb passed the reads through MiXCR, listing each CDR3 protein once. The repertoire holds 150,000 to 200,000 distinct CDR3 sequences, with over 60% as singletons. The CDR3 sequence is 15 residues long. Deletions cut 0 bases from V and 6 bases from J, with 15 bases between. Germline CDR1 and CDR2: LNHNV and YYDKDF (reference sequence). The sample originates from a study of CD8+CD57+ T cells in acquired aplastic anemia. Sequenced sample: sorted CD4+, CD8+, or CD8+CD57+ T cells (not recorded which) from PBMCs. The receptor was derived from a human donor with severe aplastic anemia or a healthy control (not recorded which). This sequence joins TRBV15 and TRBJ2-7; TRBD1 is a possible D gene (5 bases). The CDR3 spells CATSRDRQGRGEQYF. CDR3 in DNA: TGTGCCACCAGCAGAGATCGGCAGGGAAGGGGCGAGCAGTACTTC.